This T cell receptor (beta chain) comes out of a study of shared clonotypes between healthy human individuals. Looking at the study overall: Per donor, three plates held CD4 naive cells, three held CD4 memory, two held CD8 naive and one held CD8 memory.

Between the trimmed V and J ends, which lost 6 bases and 0 bases, there was a span of 6 bases. Germline assignment: CDR1 MNHEY and CDR2 SVGAGI. This CDR3 comprises 13 residues. Only one count was recorded for this clone. Each replicate PCR on the sorted subsets used roughly 200 ng DNA (approximately 27,000 T cell genomes). Profiled with immunoSEQ multiplex PCR; TCRdb holds only in-frame clones, not every one. Of hundreds of thousands of clones in the sample, roughly 70% were seen once. Sequenced sample: memory CD4+ T cells sorted from blood. Described subset: CD45RA-negative fraction. The TCR comes from a woman aged 25 to 39 in good health. The rearrangement links TRBV6-5 to TRBJ2-4; the D is unclear. The CDR3 coding sequence is TGTGCCAGCAGAAGAGAAGCCAAAAACATTCAGTACTTC. This translates into CASRREAKNIQYF.